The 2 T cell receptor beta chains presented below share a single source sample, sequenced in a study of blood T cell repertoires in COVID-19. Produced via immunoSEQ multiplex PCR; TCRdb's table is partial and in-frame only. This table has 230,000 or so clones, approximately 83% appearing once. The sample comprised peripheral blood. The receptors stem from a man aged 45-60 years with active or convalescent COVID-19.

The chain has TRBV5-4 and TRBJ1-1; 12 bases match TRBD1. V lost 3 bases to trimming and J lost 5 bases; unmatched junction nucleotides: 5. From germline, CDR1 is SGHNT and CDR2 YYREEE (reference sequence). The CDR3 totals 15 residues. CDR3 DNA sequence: TGTGCCAGCAGCTATGGGACAGGGGGCCGGACTGAAGCTTTCTTT. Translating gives CASSYGTGGRTEAFF.

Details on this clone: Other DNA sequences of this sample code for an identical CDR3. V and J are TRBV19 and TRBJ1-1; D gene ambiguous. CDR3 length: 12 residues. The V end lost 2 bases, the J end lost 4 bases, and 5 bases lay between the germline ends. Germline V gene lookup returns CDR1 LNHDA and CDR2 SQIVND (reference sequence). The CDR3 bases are TGTGCCAGTAGTATACAATCCACTGAAGCTTTCTTT. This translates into CASSIQSTEAFF. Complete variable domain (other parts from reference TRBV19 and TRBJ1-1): DGGITQSPKYLFRKEGQNVTLSCEQNLNHDAMYWYRQDPGQGLRLIYYSQIVNDFQKGDIAEGYSVSREKKESFPLTVTSAQKNPTAFYLCASSIQSTEAFFGQGTRLTVV.